This entry lists 8 T cell receptor beta chains sequenced from one sample in a study of CD8 T cells in ankylosing spondylitis. TCRdb itself ran the 5' RACE reads through MiXCR, one entry per CDR3 protein. The sample consists of 310,000 or so distinct CDR3 sequences, around 20% of them appearing once. Sequencing input: blood, either unsorted or a sorted T cell fraction (not recorded which). The receptors here all came from a male donor with ankylosing spondylitis or in good health (not recorded which).

The genes are TRBV5-8 and TRBJ1-1; unclear D gene. CDR3 length equals 13 residues. The germline CDR1 and CDR2 sequences are SGHTS and YDEGEE. V was pared by 2 bases and J by 3 bases, with 8 bases between. The CDR3 DNA follows: TGTGCCAGCAGCTTTTTACGACACACTGAAGCTTTCTTT. Its translation: CASSFLRHTEAFF.

This clonotype was observed at least ten times. The chain carries TRBV4-2 and TRBJ1-2; D call uncertain. The CDR3 extends over 14 amino acids. Germline CDR1 reads LGHNA; CDR2 reads YNFKEQ. The V gene lost 0 bases and the J gene lost 3 bases, with 8 bases spanning the gap. DNA for the CDR3: TGTGCCAGCAGCCAAGAGGCCAGCCACTATGGCTACACCTTC. This translates into CASSQEASHYGYTF.

The table lists this clonotype with many counts. The chain couples TRBV10-2 to TRBJ1-2; D remains ambiguous. This CDR3 has 12 residues. V gave up 3 bases and J gave up 4 bases, with 6 bases separating them. The germline gives CDR1 WSHSY, CDR2 SAAADI. The CDR3 DNA follows: TGCGCCAGCAGTGAAAGGGTCTATGGCTACACCTTC. Encoded protein: CASSERVYGYTF.

V usage is TRBV28 and J usage is TRBJ2-6; D remains unclear. Trimming shortened V by 7 bases and J by 0 bases, and 10 bases separated the two germline ends. The germline gives CDR1 MDHEN, CDR2 SYDVKM. The CDR3 spans 15 residues. The CDR3 sequence: CASIPSHSGANVLTF. The CDR3 DNA sequence: TGTGCCAGCATCCCGTCCCACTCTGGGGCCAACGTCCTGACTTTC.

The chain uses TRBV11-2 and TRBJ1-1; 10 nucleotides line up with TRBD1. The V and J ends lost 5 bases and 0 bases, in that order; junction bases with no gene match: 9. The CDR3 totals 17 residues. Germline V lookup: CDR1 SGHAT, CDR2 FQNNGV. This CDR3 reads CASSPATGGPMNTEAFF. The CDR3 nucleotides are TGTGCCAGCAGCCCCGCGACAGGGGGCCCCATGAACACTGAAGCTTTCTTT.

J is TRBJ2-7 and V is TRBV12-3 or TRBV12-4; D not resolved. The CDR3 totals 13 residues. Trimming cost V 3 bases and J 1 base, with 7 bases left between them. CDR3 in DNA: TGTGCCAGCAGTTTTGGGATGTCCTACGAGCAGTACGTC. This codes for CASSFGMSYEQYV.

The rearrangement links TRBV5-1 to TRBJ2-6; 12 bases agree with TRBD1. The J segment lost 3 bases and the V segment lost 5 bases, leaving 9 bases of the junction unmatched. Germline V gene lookup returns CDR1 SGHRS and CDR2 YFSETQ. The CDR3 runs to 18 residues. Here the CDR3 DNA reads TGCGCCAGCAGTCGGACGGGACAGGGGGCGGATGGGGCCAACGTCCTGACTTTC. Its translation: CASSRTGQGADGANVLTF.

This clonotype appeared a few times. V gene TRBV20-1 combines with J gene TRBJ2-1; 11 bases line up with TRBD2. The CDR3 sequence is 15 residues long. Trimming removed 6 bases from V and 7 bases from J; junction bases left unmatched: 11. The germline V gene has CDR1 DFQATT and CDR2 SNEGSKA (reference sequence). CDR3 loop: CSADNSGGAGNEQFF. CDR3 in DNA: TGCAGTGCCGACAATAGCGGGGGGGCGGGAAATGAGCAGTTCTTC.